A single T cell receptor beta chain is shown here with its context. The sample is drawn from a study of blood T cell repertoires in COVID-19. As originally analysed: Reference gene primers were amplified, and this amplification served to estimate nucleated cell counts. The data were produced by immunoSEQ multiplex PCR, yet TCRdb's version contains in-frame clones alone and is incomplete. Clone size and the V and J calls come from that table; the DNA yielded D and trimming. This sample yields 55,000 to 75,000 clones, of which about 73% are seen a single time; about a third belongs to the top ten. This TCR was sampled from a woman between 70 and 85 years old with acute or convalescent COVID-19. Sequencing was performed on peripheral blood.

CDR3 coding DNA: TGTGCCAGCAGTCTAACGGGGGATGGCTACACCTTC. It codes for CASSLTGDGYTF. V is TRBV6-5 and J is TRBJ1-2; TRBD1 is a possible D gene (5 bases). The CDR3 totals 12 residues. V shed 5 bases and J shed 6 bases, with 10 bases lying between them. Germline V gene lookup returns CDR1 MNHEY and CDR2 SVGAGI.